Listed below are T cell receptor beta chains from one sample, sequenced in a study of shared clonotypes between healthy human individuals. TCRdb keeps only in-frame clones here, not all; method: immunoSEQ multiplex PCR. The sample lists about 230,000 clones, approximately 65% seen once, with approximately 12% in the top ten. Specimen: memory CD4+ T cells sorted from blood. Receptors originate from a man in his thirties or forties in good health. CDR3s include the opening cysteine and the closing phenylalanine or tryptophan. The D gene is left open where the match is weak. Part of the rows lack a size; the others show once, few, many or a class for expanded clones.

abundance | j_gene | d_gene | len | v_gene | CDR3nt | CDR3aa
- | TRBJ2-5 | TRBD2 | 15 | TRBV28 | TGTGCCAGCAGTTTATCGGGAGGAGGGCAAGAGACCCAGTACTTC | CASSLSGGGQETQYF
- | TRBJ1-2 | - | 12 | TRBV9 | TGTGCCAGCAGCGTCACAGGGTATGGCTACACCTTC | CASSVTGYGYTF
- | TRBJ2-5 | - | 13 | TRBV10-3 | TGTGCCATCCGCGGGACAGCACAAGAGACCCAGTACTTC | CAIRGTAQETQYF
- | TRBJ2-3 | TRBD1 | 14 | TRBV5-1 | TGCGCCAGCAGCTTAGGGCAGGGGGTAGCTGCGCAGTATTTT | CASSLGQGVAAQYF
- | TRBJ2-2 | TRBD1 | 15 | TRBV9 | TGTGCCAGCAGCGTAGGAACAGGGGCCACCGGGGAGCTGTTTTTT | CASSVGTGATGELFF
- | TRBJ2-7 | - | 15 | TRBV2 | TGTGCCAGCAGTCCAATCGGACAGAGCTCCTACGAGCAGTACTTC | CASSPIGQSSYEQYF
- | TRBJ2-3 | TRBD2 | 16 | TRBV4-3 | TGCGCCAGCAGCCAAGCAACTAGCGGGGGCGCAGATACGCAGTATTTT | CASSQATSGGADTQYF
- | TRBJ2-1 | TRBD2 | 15 | TRBV11-3 | TGTGCCAGCAGCTCCAGGACTAGCCACGGCAATGAGCAGTTCTTC | CASSSRTSHGNEQFF
- | TRBJ1-2 | - | 13 | TRBV6-1 | TGTGCCAGCAGTGCGTGGGGGGCCGTTGGCTACACCTTC | CASSAWGAVGYTF
- | TRBJ2-1 | TRBD2 | 16 | TRBV5-1 | TGCGCCAGCAGCTTGGCCTTGGGACTAGCGGGAGGGGAGCAGTTCTTC | CASSLALGLAGGEQFF
- | TRBJ2-7 | TRBD2 | 14 | TRBV6-1 | TGTGCCAGCAGGAAAGGACTAGCGGGTGGCGGGCAGTACTTC | CASRKGLAGGGQYF
- | TRBJ2-1 | - | 12 | TRBV18 | TGTGCCAGCTCGCGCGTCTCGGATGAGCAGTTCTTC | CASSRVSDEQFF
- | TRBJ2-1 | TRBD2 | 17 | TRBV18 | TGTGCCAGCTCACCACCGTTGGGTAGCGGGACCTACAATGAGCAGTTCTTC | CASSPPLGSGTYNEQFF
- | TRBJ1-1 | TRBD1 | 15 | TRBV5-6 | TGTGCCAGCACCGCAGTAGGAGGGGGCTGGGGTGAAGCTTTCTTT | CASTAVGGGWGEAFF
- | TRBJ2-7 | - | 16 | TRBV18 | TGTGCCAGCTCACCACTCCTAGGGGGAAACTCCTACGAGCAGTACTTC | CASSPLLGGNSYEQYF
few | TRBJ2-2 | - | 12 | TRBV19 | TGTGCCACAAACAGAGACACCGGGGAGCTGTTTTTT | CATNRDTGELFF
- | TRBJ2-7 | TRBD2 | 16 | TRBV2 | TGTGCCAGCAGGACAAGGAACAGCGGGAGGGTCCTCGAGCAGTACTTC | CASRTRNSGRVLEQYF
- | TRBJ2-7 | - | 11 | TRBV7-5 | TGTGTCAGAAGCGAACACCGCGAGCAGTACTTC | CVRSEHREQYF
once | TRBJ1-5 | - | 15 | TRBV7-9 | TGTGCCAGCAGCCCGACAAGAGGGGCCAATCAGCCCCAGCATTTT | CASSPTRGANQPQHF
- | TRBJ2-2 | - | 13 | TRBV19 | TGTGCCAGTACCCACAACAGAGGCGGGGAGCTGTTTTTT | CASTHNRGGELFF
- | TRBJ1-2 | - | 14 | TRBV5-1 | TGCGCCAGCAGCTTCTGGGAAGGGGCTAGAGGCTACACCTTC | CASSFWEGARGYTF
- | TRBJ1-1 | TRBD1 | 15 | TRBV18 | TGTGCCAGCTCACTAGCGACAGGGCGCGAGGTGAAAGCTTTCTTT | CASSLATGREVKAFF
few | TRBJ2-3 | - | 13 | TRBV29-1 | TGCAGCGTTGTGGTAGGAGTTACAGATACGCAGTATTTT | CSVVVGVTDTQYF
- | TRBJ2-1 | - | 15 | TRBV27 | TGTGCCAGCAGTTTTAACGGCCTCTCCTACAATGAGCAGTTCTTC | CASSFNGLSYNEQFF
- | TRBJ1-1 | TRBD1 | 18 | TRBV19 | TGTGCCAGTAGTAGACCCCCGGGACAGGGGGCAGGATTCACTGAAGCTTTCTTT | CASSRPPGQGAGFTEAFF
few | TRBJ1-4 | TRBD1 | 16 | TRBV5-6 | TGTGCCAAGAGTCCGGGACAGCGACCAACTAATGAAAAACTGTTTTTT | CAKSPGQRPTNEKLFF
- | TRBJ2-5 | - | 15 | TRBV7-2 | TGTGCCAGCAGCCCCCAGGGACTCGGGGGGCGGACCCAGTACTTC | CASSPQGLGGRTQYF
- | TRBJ2-1 | - | 13 | TRBV28 | TGTGCCAGCCTCGGGGGCGGGGGCGGTGAGCAGTTCTTC | CASLGGGGGEQFF
- | TRBJ1-2 | - | 15 | TRBV28 | TGTGCCAGCAGCCTCGGTGGCGGAATACGCTATGGCTACACCTTC | CASSLGGGIRYGYTF